These 15 T cell receptor beta chains originate from one sample sequenced in a study of CD8 T cells in Susac syndrome. With random hexamers, roughly 0.45 to 1 ug RNA was reverse transcribed. Via MiXCR, TCRdb re-called the immunoSEQ multiplex PCR reads, giving one row per CDR3 protein. The data show 200,000 to 300,000 distinct CDR3 sequences, with less than 96% seen just once and approximately 0.1% held by the top ten. The sequenced material came from CD4+ T cells from PBMCs. These receptors originate from a human donor with Susac syndrome.

The rearrangement uses TRBV5-1 and TRBJ2-2; perhaps TRBD1 as D (6 bases). The germline gives CDR1 SGHRS, CDR2 YFSETQ. The CDR3 spans 15 residues. The V end was cut by 5 bases, the J end by 0 bases, with 11 bases between. Written as DNA, the CDR3 is TGCGCCAGCAGTGGGACATTCGCGAACACCGGGGAGCTGTTTTTT. Its translation: CASSGTFANTGELFF.

The V and J genes are TRBV7-8 and TRBJ1-5; D gene ambiguous. CDR1 is SGHVS and CDR2 is FQNEAQ in the germline V gene. CDR3 length equals 12 residues. V was cut by 4 bases and J by 5 bases, with 6 bases left in between. The DNA for the CDR3 is TGTGCCAGCAGCTCCGGACATCAGCCCCAGCATTTT. Protein: CASSSGHQPQHF.

The genes are TRBV18 and TRBJ2-1; 11 positions match TRBD1. Trimming cost V 1 base and J 3 bases; bases outside gene matches: 5. Germline V gene lookup returns CDR1 KGHSH and CDR2 LQKENI. This CDR3 is built from 17 residues. CDR3 region: CASSPRFGTGGYNEQFF. The CDR3 DNA is TGTGCCAGCTCACCACGATTTGGGACAGGGGGCTACAATGAGCAGTTCTTC.

The chain joins TRBV12-3 or TRBV12-4 to TRBJ2-7; no reliable D call. This CDR3 region has 12 residues. Trimming took off 7 bases at V and 2 bases at J, with 9 bases between the two ends. The CDR3: CASNSGAYEQYF. For the CDR3, the DNA is TGTGCCAGCAACAGTGGAGCCTACGAGCAGTACTTC.

The J gene is TRBJ1-5, the V gene TRBV7-2; D unresolved. V was clipped by 1 base and J by 2 bases, with 9 bases between them. This CDR3 comprises 15 residues. Per germline, CDR1 SGHTA and CDR2 FQGNSA. The CDR3 region has the DNA TGTGCCAGCAGCTTAGGGCCGCCGGGCAATCAGCCCCAGCATTTT. Translating gives CASSLGPPGNQPQHF.

The rearrangement joins TRBV7-8 to TRBJ1-1, with D maybe TRBD1 (5 bases). The CDR3 runs 14 residues. Germline loops: CDR1 SGHVS, CDR2 FQNEAQ. Between the trimmed V and J ends, which lost 8 bases and 7 bases, there was a span of 20 bases. The CDR3 sequence is CASETGGWAIEAFF. The CDR3 region has the DNA TGTGCCAGCGAGACGGGGGGGTGGGCTATTGAAGCTTTCTTT.

The chain employs TRBV12-3 or TRBV12-4 and TRBJ2-1; 9 bases match TRBD2. Losses at the gene ends were 5 bases for V and 8 bases for J; bases not matched to a gene: 13. This CDR3 has 16 amino acids. CDR3 sequence: CASSPVSSGSIYEQFF. The CDR3 DNA follows: TGTGCCAGCAGTCCCGTTAGTAGCGGGAGTATCTATGAGCAGTTCTTC.

The chain is built from TRBV9 and TRBJ1-1; D remains unclear. Germline V CDR1 and CDR2: SGDLS, YYNGEE. The CDR3 has 12 residues. V lost 1 base and J 9 bases, leaving 10 bases between the germline ends. The CDR3 loop is CASSVQGSQAFF. CDR3 coding DNA: TGTGCCAGCAGCGTACAAGGCAGTCAAGCTTTCTTT.

The chain couples TRBV27 to TRBJ2-2, with D perhaps TRBD1 (6 bases). This CDR3 contains 16 residues. The V gene's germline CDR1 is MNHEY and CDR2 SMNVEV (reference sequence). V was clipped by 0 bases and J by 0 bases, with 8 bases between them. CDR3 residues: CASSLSRTANTGELFF. The CDR3 bases are TGTGCCAGCAGTTTATCCAGGACAGCGAACACCGGGGAGCTGTTTTTT.

The J gene is TRBJ1-2, the V gene TRBV27; 12 bases line up with TRBD1. With V trimmed by 8 bases and J by 4 bases, 8 bases remained unmatched. The germline gives CDR1 MNHEY, CDR2 SMNVEV (reference sequence). This CDR3 spans 15 amino acids. In DNA form, the CDR3 reads TGTGCCAGCGCCGGGACAGGGGGCATCGGCTATGGCTACACCTTC. Its translation is CASAGTGGIGYGYTF.

This sequence joins TRBV9 and TRBJ2-7; D call uncertain. V was cut by 4 bases and J by 0 bases, with 14 bases left in between. Germline CDR1 SGDLS, CDR2 YYNGEE. This CDR3 is built from 15 residues. The CDR3 here is CASSPYAPSSYEQYF. For the CDR3, the DNA is TGTGCCAGCAGCCCCTACGCGCCTAGCTCCTACGAGCAGTACTTC.

Concerning this clonotype: At one end the junction does not follow the germline gene, possibly because of a read error. The chain combines TRBV7-7 with TRBJ2-5; D tentatively reads TRBD1 or TRBD2 (5 bases each). Per germline, CDR1 SSHAT and CDR2 FNYEAQ (reference sequence). The CDR3 extends over 14 amino acids. The CDR3 DNA is TGTGCTAGCAGTTTCCTCCGGGACCCCGAGACCCAGTACTTC. This encodes CASSFLRDPETQYF.

The chain has TRBV12-3 or TRBV12-4 and TRBJ1-1; D is possibly TRBD1 (6 bases). The CDR3 spans 11 residues. Trimming removed 6 bases at V and 6 bases at J, with 8 bases between. The CDR3 DNA is TGTGCCAGCAGACGGACAGCTGAAGCTTTCTTT. Protein sequence: CASRRTAEAFF.

The V and J genes are TRBV29-1 and TRBJ1-2, with 7 bases that match TRBD1. The CDR3 is made up of 13 amino acids. J gave up 1 base and V 6 bases, and 5 bases lay outside the gene matches. Germline V gene sequence: CDR1 SQVTM, CDR2 ANQGSEA. The chain's CDR3 is CSVNGQDNYGYTF. The CDR3, as DNA: TGCAGCGTCAATGGACAGGATAACTATGGCTACACCTTC.

The chain combines TRBV20-1 with TRBJ2-1; TRBD1 aligns across 10 bases. Losses at the gene ends were 2 bases for V and 8 bases for J; bases not matched to a gene: 12. Germline V gene lookup returns CDR1 DFQATT and CDR2 SNEGSKA (reference sequence). The CDR3 is made up of 16 amino acids. Here the CDR3 reads CSARFTGTGVRDEQFF. CDR3 DNA: TGCAGTGCTAGATTTACCGGGACAGGGGTTCGGGATGAGCAGTTCTTC.